Listed below are T cell receptor beta chains from one sample, sequenced in a study of human thymus T cells. Libraries were prepared by immunoSEQ multiplex PCR; TCRdb keeps only in-frame clonotypes and omits some of them. The sample has some 40,000 clones, nearly 95% seen once; the top ten hold roughly 0.12%. The sample consisted of blood. These receptors all stem from a boy in the first two years of life with a congenital heart defect but otherwise immunologically healthy. Each CDR3 is given with its conserved first and last residue. Fields, in order: V gene, D gene, J gene, clone size, CDR3 protein, CDR3 DNA. D genes are given only for firm matches. Size values are once, few and many counts, or a class for expanded clones, and some rows have none.

v_call: TRBV5-1; d_call: NA; j_call: TRBJ1-1; clone_size: NA; cdr3_aa: CASSPGTISEAFF; cdr3_nt: TGCGCCAGCAGCCCAGGGACGATAAGTGAAGCTTTCTTT
v_call: TRBV7-2; d_call: TRBD1; j_call: TRBJ2-5; clone_size: NA; cdr3_aa: CASRQPADRGYQETQYF; cdr3_nt: TGTGCCAGCAGACAACCTGCGGACAGGGGGTACCAAGAGACCCAGTACTTC
v_call: TRBV27; d_call: NA; j_call: TRBJ2-4; clone_size: NA; cdr3_aa: CASSLRGAKNIQYF; cdr3_nt: TGTGCCAGCAGTTTACGGGGGGCCAAAAACATTCAGTACTTC
v_call: TRBV11-3; d_call: NA; j_call: TRBJ2-5; clone_size: NA; cdr3_aa: CASSLGPTRETQYF; cdr3_nt: TGTGCCAGCAGCTTAGGCCCGACAAGAGAGACCCAGTACTTC
v_call: TRBV6-6; d_call: TRBD2; j_call: TRBJ2-2; clone_size: NA; cdr3_aa: CASRTSGGATGELFF; cdr3_nt: TGTGCCAGCAGGACGAGCGGGGGGGCCACCGGGGAGCTGTTTTTT
v_call: TRBV23-1; d_call: TRBD2; j_call: TRBJ2-3; clone_size: NA; cdr3_aa: CASSQSAERGKPTDTQYF; cdr3_nt: TGCGCCAGCAGTCAATCGGCGGAGCGGGGGAAACCCACAGATACGCAGTATTTT
v_call: TRBV19; d_call: NA; j_call: TRBJ1-2; clone_size: few; cdr3_aa: CASSIDRGHYGYTF; cdr3_nt: TGTGCCAGTAGTATAGATCGGGGACACTATGGCTACACCTTC
v_call: TRBV4-2; d_call: NA; j_call: TRBJ2-7; clone_size: once; cdr3_aa: CASSQDRSSYEQYF; cdr3_nt: TGTGCCAGCAGCCAAGACAGGAGCTCCTACGAGCAGTACTTC
v_call: TRBV6-5; d_call: NA; j_call: TRBJ1-6; clone_size: NA; cdr3_aa: CASSLSGGNSPLHF; cdr3_nt: TGTGCCAGCAGTTTATCGGGGGGGAATTCACCCCTCCACTTT
v_call: TRBV9; d_call: NA; j_call: TRBJ2-5; clone_size: NA; cdr3_aa: CASSVSGAGETQYF; cdr3_nt: TGTGCCAGCAGCGTGTCGGGGGCTGGGGAGACCCAGTACTTC
v_call: TRBV13; d_call: NA; j_call: TRBJ2-2; clone_size: few; cdr3_aa: CASSFFREWPGELFF; cdr3_nt: TGTGCCAGCAGCTTCTTCCGGGAGTGGCCCGGGGAGCTGTTTTTT
v_call: TRBV4-3; d_call: NA; j_call: TRBJ1-2; clone_size: few; cdr3_aa: CASSPTGLLTNYGYTF; cdr3_nt: TGCGCCAGCAGCCCCACGGGCCTTCTTACTAACTATGGCTACACCTTC
v_call: TRBV19; d_call: NA; j_call: TRBJ2-6; clone_size: NA; cdr3_aa: CASTRWGVGANVLTF; cdr3_nt: TGTGCCAGTACCCGGTGGGGAGTTGGGGCCAACGTCCTGACTTTC
v_call: TRBV4-3; d_call: NA; j_call: TRBJ1-1; clone_size: NA; cdr3_aa: CASSQEGGTEAFF; cdr3_nt: TGCGCCAGCAGCCAAGAAGGCGGGACTGAAGCTTTCTTT
v_call: TRBV19; d_call: NA; j_call: TRBJ1-6; clone_size: NA; cdr3_aa: CASSINYNSPLHF; cdr3_nt: TGTGCCAGTAGTATCAACTATAATTCACCCCTCCACTTT
v_call: TRBV10-3; d_call: NA; j_call: TRBJ2-1; clone_size: once; cdr3_aa: CAISDEGGSSPQFF; cdr3_nt: TGTGCCATCAGTGATGAAGGGGGGAGTAGTCCGCAGTTCTTC
v_call: TRBV5-5; d_call: TRBD2; j_call: TRBJ2-7; clone_size: once; cdr3_aa: CASNRLAGYEQYF; cdr3_nt: TGTGCCAGCAACAGACTAGCGGGGTACGAGCAGTACTTC
v_call: TRBV5-4; d_call: TRBD2; j_call: TRBJ2-5; clone_size: NA; cdr3_aa: CASSLGLAGGLSGETQYF; cdr3_nt: TGTGCCAGCAGCTTGGGGCTAGCGGGGGGGCTGAGTGGGGAGACCCAGTACTTC
v_call: TRBV7-9; d_call: NA; j_call: TRBJ2-1; clone_size: NA; cdr3_aa: CASSVVGNEQFF; cdr3_nt: TGTGCCAGCAGCGTGGTCGGCAATGAGCAGTTCTTC
v_call: TRBV2; d_call: TRBD2; j_call: TRBJ2-7; clone_size: NA; cdr3_aa: CASSEGGAASKYF; cdr3_nt: TGTGCCAGCAGTGAGGGAGGGGCAGCGAGCAAGTACTTT
v_call: TRBV30; d_call: NA; j_call: TRBJ1-4; clone_size: NA; cdr3_aa: CAWSNGNTNEKLFF; cdr3_nt: TGTGCCTGGAGTAACGGGAACACTAATGAAAAACTGTTTTTT
v_call: TRBV6-6; d_call: TRBD1; j_call: TRBJ1-6; clone_size: NA; cdr3_aa: CASSYYQGAPLHF; cdr3_nt: TGTGCCAGCAGTTACTATCAGGGGGCGCCCCTCCACTTT
v_call: TRBV4-3; d_call: TRBD2; j_call: TRBJ2-2; clone_size: NA; cdr3_aa: CASSRRGAGTGELFF; cdr3_nt: TGCGCCAGCAGCCGGCGGGGGGCGGGGACCGGGGAGCTGTTTTTT
v_call: TRBV19; d_call: TRBD1; j_call: TRBJ1-2; clone_size: NA; cdr3_aa: CASSPRDRKSGYTF; cdr3_nt: TGTGCCAGTAGTCCGCGGGACAGGAAGTCTGGCTACACCTTC
v_call: TRBV2; d_call: NA; j_call: TRBJ2-5; clone_size: NA; cdr3_aa: CASSFPIGETQYF; cdr3_nt: TGTGCCAGCAGTTTCCCAATTGGGGAGACCCAGTACTTC
v_call: TRBV19; d_call: TRBD1; j_call: TRBJ1-5; clone_size: NA; cdr3_aa: CASSRDSVRSNQPQHF; cdr3_nt: TGTGCCAGTAGTAGGGACAGTGTAAGGAGCAATCAGCCCCAGCATTTT
v_call: TRBV28; d_call: NA; j_call: TRBJ1-2; clone_size: NA; cdr3_aa: CASSLTGPYGYTF; cdr3_nt: TGTGCCAGCAGTCTGACAGGACCTTATGGCTACACCTTC
v_call: TRBV5-1; d_call: NA; j_call: TRBJ2-1; clone_size: once; cdr3_aa: CASSLTARLGNEQFF; cdr3_nt: TGCGCCAGCAGCTTGACCGCACGGTTAGGTAATGAGCAGTTCTTC
v_call: TRBV28; d_call: NA; j_call: TRBJ1-3; clone_size: NA; cdr3_aa: CATTFGGSSGNTIYF; cdr3_nt: TGTGCCACCACGTTTGGGGGCAGCTCTGGAAACACCATATATTTT
v_call: TRBV4-1; d_call: NA; j_call: TRBJ1-1; clone_size: NA; cdr3_aa: CASSQVVSRPNTEAFF; cdr3_nt: TGCGCCAGCAGCCAAGTGGTGTCCAGACCGAACACTGAAGCTTTCTTT
v_call: TRBV6-6; d_call: NA; j_call: TRBJ2-1; clone_size: once; cdr3_aa: CASRERVTSFDNEQFF; cdr3_nt: TGTGCCAGCAGGGAAAGAGTGACTAGTTTTGATAATGAGCAGTTCTTC
v_call: TRBV5-6; d_call: TRBD1; j_call: TRBJ2-1; clone_size: NA; cdr3_aa: CASSSPGDRAYEQFF; cdr3_nt: TGTGCCAGCAGCTCCCCGGGGGACAGGGCCTATGAGCAGTTCTTC
v_call: TRBV9; d_call: NA; j_call: TRBJ1-1; clone_size: NA; cdr3_aa: CASSRQNTEAFF; cdr3_nt: TGTGCCAGCAGCCGGCAGAACACTGAAGCTTTCTTT
v_call: TRBV7-9; d_call: NA; j_call: TRBJ2-3; clone_size: NA; cdr3_aa: CASSSPARRDTQYF; cdr3_nt: TGTGCCAGCAGCTCCCCGGCTAGGCGAGATACGCAGTATTTT
v_call: TRBV11-2; d_call: TRBD1; j_call: TRBJ1-3; clone_size: once; cdr3_aa: CASSRQGPEFGNTIYF; cdr3_nt: TGTGCCAGCAGCAGACAGGGGCCCGAGTTTGGAAACACCATATATTTT
v_call: TRBV5-1; d_call: TRBD1; j_call: TRBJ2-7; clone_size: NA; cdr3_aa: CASSRAGTGGYEQYF; cdr3_nt: TGCGCCAGCAGCCGGGCGGGGACAGGGGGCTACGAGCAGTACTTC
v_call: TRBV7-9; d_call: NA; j_call: TRBJ1-6; clone_size: NA; cdr3_aa: CASSLTGGAGSPLHF; cdr3_nt: TGTGCCAGCAGCCTGACGGGGGGCGCTGGATCACCCCTCCACTTT
v_call: TRBV6-5; d_call: TRBD2; j_call: TRBJ2-2; clone_size: NA; cdr3_aa: CASSYMGLARVGELFF; cdr3_nt: TGTGCCAGCAGTTACATGGGACTAGCGAGGGTCGGGGAGCTGTTTTTT
v_call: TRBV5-6; d_call: NA; j_call: TRBJ1-2; clone_size: NA; cdr3_aa: CASRRGGGYTF; cdr3_nt: TGTGCCAGCAGAAGGGGCGGAGGCTACACCTTC
v_call: TRBV10-1; d_call: NA; j_call: TRBJ2-1; clone_size: NA; cdr3_aa: CASSRGRGKSEQFF; cdr3_nt: TGCGCCAGCAGTAGGGGGCGGGGGAAGAGTGAGCAGTTCTTC
v_call: TRBV7-2; d_call: TRBD2; j_call: TRBJ2-3; clone_size: NA; cdr3_aa: CASSLGAGGPDTQYF; cdr3_nt: TGTGCCAGCAGCTTAGGAGCGGGGGGGCCAGATACGCAGTATTTT
v_call: TRBV7-8; d_call: NA; j_call: TRBJ2-5; clone_size: NA; cdr3_aa: CASSLVVHLQETQYF; cdr3_nt: TGTGCCAGCAGCTTAGTGGTACACCTCCAAGAGACCCAGTACTTC
v_call: TRBV10-3; d_call: NA; j_call: TRBJ2-3; clone_size: once; cdr3_aa: CAIRIVSTDTQYF; cdr3_nt: TGTGCCATCAGAATCGTTAGCACAGATACGCAGTATTTT
v_call: TRBV5-6; d_call: TRBD1; j_call: TRBJ2-5; clone_size: NA; cdr3_aa: CASSLSDRGFQETQYF; cdr3_nt: TGTGCCAGCAGCTTGTCGGACAGGGGATTCCAAGAGACCCAGTACTTC
v_call: TRBV28; d_call: NA; j_call: TRBJ1-4; clone_size: NA; cdr3_aa: CASSSPRDGLGREKLFF; cdr3_nt: TGTGCCAGCAGTTCTCCCAGAGACGGATTAGGTAGGGAAAAACTGTTTTTT
v_call: TRBV6-1; d_call: NA; j_call: TRBJ1-2; clone_size: NA; cdr3_aa: CASSEYPAHYGYTF; cdr3_nt: TGTGCCAGCAGTGAATACCCGGCCCATTATGGCTACACCTTC
v_call: TRBV7-8; d_call: TRBD2; j_call: TRBJ2-1; clone_size: NA; cdr3_aa: CASSLGLAGVHNEQFF; cdr3_nt: TGTGCCAGCAGCTTAGGTCTAGCGGGGGTACACAATGAGCAGTTCTTC
v_call: TRBV5-6; d_call: NA; j_call: TRBJ2-3; clone_size: NA; cdr3_aa: CASSLEFRGDTQYF; cdr3_nt: TGTGCCAGCAGCTTGGAGTTTAGGGGGGATACGCAGTATTTT
v_call: TRBV5-5; d_call: NA; j_call: TRBJ2-7; clone_size: NA; cdr3_aa: CASSLEDPSYEQYF; cdr3_nt: TGTGCCAGCAGCTTGGAGGACCCTTCCTACGAGCAGTACTTC
v_call: TRBV5-1; d_call: NA; j_call: TRBJ1-2; clone_size: NA; cdr3_aa: CASSLGIGRVNYGYTF; cdr3_nt: TGCGCCAGCAGCTTGGGGATTGGCAGAGTCAACTATGGCTACACCTTC
v_call: TRBV28; d_call: NA; j_call: TRBJ1-6; clone_size: NA; cdr3_aa: CASTPRQLSPLHF; cdr3_nt: TGTGCCAGCACCCCAAGGCAGCTTTCACCCCTCCACTTT
v_call: TRBV2; d_call: NA; j_call: TRBJ2-3; clone_size: NA; cdr3_aa: CASGKWDTQYF; cdr3_nt: TGTGCCAGCGGCAAATGGGATACGCAGTATTTT
v_call: TRBV6-5; d_call: NA; j_call: TRBJ1-1; clone_size: NA; cdr3_aa: CASSYSSSTEAFF; cdr3_nt: TGTGCCAGCAGTTACTCGAGTTCCACTGAAGCTTTCTTT
v_call: TRBV4-1; d_call: NA; j_call: TRBJ2-2; clone_size: NA; cdr3_aa: CASSQWQVTGELFF; cdr3_nt: TGCGCCAGCAGCCAATGGCAGGTCACCGGGGAGCTGTTTTTT